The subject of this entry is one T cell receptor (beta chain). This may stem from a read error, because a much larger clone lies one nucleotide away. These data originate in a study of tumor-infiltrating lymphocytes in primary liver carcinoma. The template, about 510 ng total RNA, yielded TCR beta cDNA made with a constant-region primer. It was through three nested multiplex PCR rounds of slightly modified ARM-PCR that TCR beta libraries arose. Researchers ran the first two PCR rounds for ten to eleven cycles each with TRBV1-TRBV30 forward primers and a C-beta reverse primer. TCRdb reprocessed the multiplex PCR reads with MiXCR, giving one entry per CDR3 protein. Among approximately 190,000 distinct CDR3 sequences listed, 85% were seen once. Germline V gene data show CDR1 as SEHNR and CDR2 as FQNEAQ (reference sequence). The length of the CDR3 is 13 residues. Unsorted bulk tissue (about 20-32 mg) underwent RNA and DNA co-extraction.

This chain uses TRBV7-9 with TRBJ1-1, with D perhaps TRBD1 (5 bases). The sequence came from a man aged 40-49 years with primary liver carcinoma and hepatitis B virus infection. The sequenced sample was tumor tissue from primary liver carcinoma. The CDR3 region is CASNLQENTEAFF. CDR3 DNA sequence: TGTGCCAGCAACTTACAGGAGAACACTGAAGCTTTCTTT.